This T cell receptor (beta chain) was captured by sequencing in a study of blood T cell repertoires in COVID-19. Across the whole study: Sources were T cells, B-cell-depleted T cells, or PBMCs; the material itself was cDNA or gDNA.

Per the original data handling: From reference gene primer amplification, estimates of nucleated cell counts were derived. Produced via immunoSEQ multiplex PCR; TCRdb's table is partial and in-frame only. V and J calls and clone size are given by that table; D and trimming were obtained from the DNA. The sample comprises around 250,000 clones, approximately 91% of which are singletons, and 0.94% rests with the top ten. The V and J ends lost 1 base and 2 bases, in that order; junction bases with no gene match: 3. Looked up from germline, CDR1 is LNHNV and CDR2 is YYDKDF (reference sequence). There are 16 residues in the CDR3.

Sequenced material: peripheral blood. The sequence came from a woman aged 35 to 49 who had recovered from COVID-19. V is TRBV15 and J is TRBJ2-3; TRBD1 matches 10 bases. The CDR3 reads CATSRGDRGATDTQYF. Here the CDR3 DNA reads TGTGCCACCAGCAGAGGGGACAGGGGCGCCACAGATACGCAGTATTTT.